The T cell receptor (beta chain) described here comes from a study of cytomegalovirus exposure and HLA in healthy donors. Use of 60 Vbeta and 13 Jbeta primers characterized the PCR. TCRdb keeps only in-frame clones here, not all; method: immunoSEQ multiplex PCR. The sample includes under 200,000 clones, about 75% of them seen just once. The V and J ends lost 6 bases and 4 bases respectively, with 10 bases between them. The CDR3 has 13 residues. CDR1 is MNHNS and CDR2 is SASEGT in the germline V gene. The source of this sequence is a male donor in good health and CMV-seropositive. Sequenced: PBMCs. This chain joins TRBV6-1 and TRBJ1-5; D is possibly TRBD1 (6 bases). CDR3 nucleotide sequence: TGTGCCAGCAGGCAGGGGCGGAATCAGCCCCAGCATTTT. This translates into CASRQGRNQPQHF.